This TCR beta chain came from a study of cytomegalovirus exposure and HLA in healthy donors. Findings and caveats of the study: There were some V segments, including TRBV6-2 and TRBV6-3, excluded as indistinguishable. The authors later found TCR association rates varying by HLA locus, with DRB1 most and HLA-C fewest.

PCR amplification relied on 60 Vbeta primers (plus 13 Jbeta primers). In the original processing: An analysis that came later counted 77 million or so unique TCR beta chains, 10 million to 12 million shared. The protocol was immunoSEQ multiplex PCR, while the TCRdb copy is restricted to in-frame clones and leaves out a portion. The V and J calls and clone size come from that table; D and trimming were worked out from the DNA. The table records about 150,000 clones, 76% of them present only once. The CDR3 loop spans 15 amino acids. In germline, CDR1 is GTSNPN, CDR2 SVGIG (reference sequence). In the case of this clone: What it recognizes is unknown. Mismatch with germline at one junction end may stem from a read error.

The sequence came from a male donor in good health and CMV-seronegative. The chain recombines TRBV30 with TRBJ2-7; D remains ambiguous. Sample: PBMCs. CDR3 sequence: CAWSASGDLGYKQYF. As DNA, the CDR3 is TGTGCCTGGAGCGCGTCTGGAGATCTAGGCTACAAGCAGTACTTC.